This T cell receptor beta chain was found in a study of breast tumors, draining lymph nodes, adjacent tissues. General study results and limits: The data were judged consistent with most tumor T cells coming from lymph node and expanding in tumor. Tumor T cell lymph node origin was a supported hypothesis, not proven. Luminal-like breast cancer showed significantly higher tumor–nontumor repertoire similarity than basal-like. Tumors had less TCR diversity than lymph nodes, more than nontumor tissue.

The lymph nodes were axillary draining lymph nodes from breast cancer patients. V lost 1 base to trimming and J lost 4 bases, with 11 bases between them. The germline V gene has CDR1 MNHEY and CDR2 SVGAGI. This CDR3 is built from 15 residues. There are many counts of this clonotype. Its antigen is not identified. Using its own MiXCR run on the multiplex PCR reads, TCRdb lists one record per CDR3 protein. The sample includes some 170,000 distinct CDR3 sequences, 25% to 40% of them seen just once. Sequenced: axillary lymph node tissue. The J gene is TRBJ2-1, the V gene TRBV6-5; a weak D match, TRBD2 (6 bases). This TCR was sampled from a female donor with breast cancer. Some clones in this sample may be carry-over from other donors' samples. CDR3 in amino acids: CASSYYRDLYNEQFF. The CDR3 DNA follows: TGTGCCAGCAGTTACTACCGGGACTTATACAATGAGCAGTTCTTC.